This is a list of T cell receptor beta chains from one sample in a study of cytomegalovirus exposure and HLA in healthy donors. The protocol was immunoSEQ multiplex PCR, while the TCRdb copy is restricted to in-frame clones and leaves out a portion. The sample totals 130,000 or so clones. Sample: PBMCs. The receptors derive from a woman aged 40 to 49 in good health and CMV-seronegative. CDR3s include the opening cysteine and the closing phenylalanine or tryptophan. A D gene is named only where the DNA matches it firmly.

V	J	D	CDR3	DNA
TRBV7-2	TRBJ1-3	TRBD1	CASRTGGSNGNTIYF	TGTGCCAGCAGGACAGGGGGCTCGAATGGAAACACCATATATTTT
TRBV10-3	TRBJ1-5	TRBD1	CAISERGTVAYSNQPQHF	TGTGCCATCAGTGAGCGTGGGACAGTGGCTTATAGCAATCAGCCCCAGCATTTT
TRBV7-2	TRBJ2-3	TRBD2	CASSFLSGTSGGKTDTQYF	TGTGCCAGCAGCTTCTTGTCCGGGACTAGCGGGGGGAAGACAGATACGCAGTATTTT
TRBV7-2	TRBJ1-3	NA	CASSFQSYGNTIYF	TGTGCCAGCAGCTTTCAGTCATATGGAAACACCATATATTTT
TRBV11-1	TRBJ2-1	TRBD2	CASSLGLGYNEQFF	TGTGCCAGCAGCCTGGGACTAGGGTACAATGAGCAGTTCTTC
TRBV7-6	TRBJ2-7	TRBD1	CASSSSGTGSEQYF	TGTGCCAGCAGCTCCTCCGGGACAGGGTCCGAGCAGTACTTC
TRBV9	TRBJ2-2	NA	CASSVGVSVTGELFF	TGTGCCAGCAGCGTAGGGGTCAGCGTTACCGGGGAGCTGTTTTTT
TRBV2	TRBJ1-1	TRBD1	CASSRDSLNTEAFF	TGTGCCAGCAGTCGGGACAGCTTGAACACTGAAGCTTTCTTT
TRBV6-5	TRBJ1-1	NA	CASNTGRSGTEAFF	TGTGCCAGCAACACAGGGCGTAGTGGCACTGAAGCTTTCTTT
TRBV6-6	TRBJ1-1	NA	CASILDLGRTLTAFF	TGTGCCAGCATTTTAGATCTCGGACGGACACTTACAGCTTTCTTT
TRBV4-3	TRBJ1-4	NA	CASSQGEEGLLFF	TGCGCCAGCAGCCAAGGGGAGGAGGGATTACTGTTTTTT
TRBV18	TRBJ2-5	NA	CASSDRIQETQYF	TGTGCCAGCTCTGACAGAATCCAAGAGACCCAGTACTTC
TRBV6-5	TRBJ2-1	TRBD1	CASTRRGGGDEQFF	TGTGCCAGCACCCGAAGAGGGGGCGGCGATGAGCAGTTCTTC
TRBV14	TRBJ2-5	TRBD2	CASSQDIAGGRETQYF	TGTGCCAGCAGCCAAGACATAGCGGGGGGGCGAGAGACCCAGTACTTC
TRBV19	TRBJ2-1	TRBD1	CASSITGTGSYNEQFF	TGTGCCAGTAGTATAACCGGGACAGGTTCGTACAATGAGCAGTTCTTC
TRBV9	TRBJ1-5	TRBD1	CASSVGTGSNQPQHF	TGTGCCAGCAGCGTCGGGACAGGTAGCAATCAGCCCCAGCATTTT
TRBV4-3	TRBJ1-5	NA	CASSQDQGRQPQHF	TGCGCCAGCAGCCAAGATCAAGGGAGGCAGCCCCAGCATTTT
TRBV5-1	TRBJ2-7	NA	CASSSTGLIPPGISGEVSYEQYF	TGCGCCAGCAGCTCCACGGGACTTATTCCCCCCGGGATATCGGGGGAGGTTTCCTACGAGCAGTACTTC
TRBV27	TRBJ1-6	NA	CASSFLGKPLHF	TGTGCCAGCAGTTTCCTTGGCAAGCCCCTCCACTTT
TRBV7-9	TRBJ1-3	NA	CASSPVGVRTGNTIYF	TGTGCCAGCAGCCCCGTCGGGGTTCGAACTGGAAACACCATATATTTT
TRBV14	TRBJ1-2	NA	CASSLWEGLRGYTF	TGTGCCAGCAGCCTATGGGAGGGGTTACGCGGCTACACCTTC
TRBV18	TRBJ1-6	TRBD1	CASSLRQGESPLHF	TGTGCCAGCTCCCTTCGACAGGGAGAATCACCCCTCCACTTT
TRBV5-1	TRBJ1-2	NA	CASSKDRTNYGYTF	TGCGCCAGCAGCAAGGACAGAACTAACTATGGCTACACCTTC
TRBV15	TRBJ1-6	NA	CATSRVRALNSPLHF	TGTGCCACCAGCAGAGTGCGAGCATTAAATTCACCCCTCCACTTT
TRBV29-1	TRBJ1-4	TRBD1	CSVLLDRFNEKLFF	TGCAGCGTCCTCTTGGACAGGTTTAATGAAAAACTGTTTTTT
TRBV2	TRBJ2-1	TRBD1	CAIRTGENNEQFF	TGTGCCATCCGGACAGGAGAGAACAATGAGCAGTTCTTC
TRBV4-3	TRBJ2-2	NA	CASSHLGVTGELFF	TGCGCCAGCAGCCATTTAGGGGTTACCGGGGAGCTGTTTTTT
TRBV4-1	TRBJ1-4	TRBD1	CASSQAYRGMAEKLFF	TGCGCCAGCAGCCAAGCCTACAGGGGAATGGCTGAAAAACTGTTTTTT
TRBV5-6	TRBJ1-5	NA	CASSRGTLSYDAQHF	TGTGCCAGCAGCCGCGGGACTCTCTCTTATGATGCCCAGCATTTT
TRBV5-6	TRBJ1-5	TRBD1	CASSSEGQGDQPQHF	TGTGCCAGCAGCTCTGAGGGACAGGGAGATCAGCCCCAGCATTTT
TRBV29-1	TRBJ1-1	NA	CSVRGSGTEAFF	TGCAGCGTCCGGGGATCAGGCACTGAAGCTTTCTTT
TRBV7-3	TRBJ2-3	NA	CASSKGQGADTQYF	TGTGCCAGCAGCAAAGGGCAGGGTGCCGATACGCAGTATTTT
TRBV7-2	TRBJ1-5	TRBD1	CASSFQGGGQPQHF	TGTGCCAGCAGCTTCCAGGGGGGAGGACAGCCCCAGCATTTT
TRBV4-3	TRBJ2-3	TRBD1	CASSPGTGSDTQYF	TGCGCCAGCAGCCCTGGGACAGGGTCAGATACGCAGTATTTT
TRBV6-6	TRBJ1-1	NA	CASSMQGGEAFF	TGTGCCAGCAGTATGCAGGGAGGCGAAGCTTTCTTT
TRBV10-2	TRBJ1-5	NA	CASSEWQGLYNQPQHF	TGCGCCAGCAGTGAGTGGCAGGGACTTTACAATCAGCCCCAGCATTTT
TRBV27	TRBJ1-3	NA	CASSSPGSGNTIYF	TGTGCCAGCAGTTCACCAGGGTCTGGAAACACCATATATTTT
TRBV4-1	TRBJ2-3	TRBD1	CASSHAPGQKRTDTQYF	TGCGCCAGCAGCCATGCGCCGGGACAGAAACGCACAGATACGCAGTATTTT